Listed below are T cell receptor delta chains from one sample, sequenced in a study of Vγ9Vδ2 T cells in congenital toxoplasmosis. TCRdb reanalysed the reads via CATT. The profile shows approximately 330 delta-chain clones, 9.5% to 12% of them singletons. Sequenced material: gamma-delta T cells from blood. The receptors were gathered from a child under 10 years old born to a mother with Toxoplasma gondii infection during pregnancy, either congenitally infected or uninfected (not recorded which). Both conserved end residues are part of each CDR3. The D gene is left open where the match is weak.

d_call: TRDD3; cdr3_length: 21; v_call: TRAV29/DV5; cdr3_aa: CAASPPLGGYGAFPLTAQLFF
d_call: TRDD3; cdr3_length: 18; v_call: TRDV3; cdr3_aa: CAFGYVLGDNKYTDKLIF
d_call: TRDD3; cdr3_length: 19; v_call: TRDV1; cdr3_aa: CALGTKDWGIPPYTDKLIF
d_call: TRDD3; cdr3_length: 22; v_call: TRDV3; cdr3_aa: CAFSLSTFLRVLGDTYTDKLIF
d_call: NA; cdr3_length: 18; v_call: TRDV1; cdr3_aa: CALGDLPSRGDNTDKLIF
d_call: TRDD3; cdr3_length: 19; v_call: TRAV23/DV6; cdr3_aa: CAVSWMYWGIPPYTDKLIF
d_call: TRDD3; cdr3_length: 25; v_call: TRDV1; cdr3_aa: CALGGVGILLGLLGDTRMYTDKLIF
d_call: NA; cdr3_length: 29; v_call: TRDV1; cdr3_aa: CALGEPPSSGGDAKRQPAFSAWDTRQMFF
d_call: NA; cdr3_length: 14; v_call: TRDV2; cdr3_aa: CACDTGSYTDKLIF
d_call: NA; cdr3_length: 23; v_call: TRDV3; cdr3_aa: CAFSLSTFLRVLGIHPYTDKLIF
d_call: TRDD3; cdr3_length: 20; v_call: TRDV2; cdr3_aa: CACDTVLGDTRSWDTRQMFF
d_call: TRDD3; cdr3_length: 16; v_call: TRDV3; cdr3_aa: CAFGYVLGDSSDKLIF
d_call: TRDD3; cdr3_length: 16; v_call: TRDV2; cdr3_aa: CACDGIRSWDTRQMFF
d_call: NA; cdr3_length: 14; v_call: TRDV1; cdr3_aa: CALGCTRETDKLIF
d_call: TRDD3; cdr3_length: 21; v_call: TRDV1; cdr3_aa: CALGEPEAKTGGYGGADKLIF
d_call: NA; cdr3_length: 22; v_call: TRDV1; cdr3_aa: CALGEVGFLGLGALGRTDKLIF